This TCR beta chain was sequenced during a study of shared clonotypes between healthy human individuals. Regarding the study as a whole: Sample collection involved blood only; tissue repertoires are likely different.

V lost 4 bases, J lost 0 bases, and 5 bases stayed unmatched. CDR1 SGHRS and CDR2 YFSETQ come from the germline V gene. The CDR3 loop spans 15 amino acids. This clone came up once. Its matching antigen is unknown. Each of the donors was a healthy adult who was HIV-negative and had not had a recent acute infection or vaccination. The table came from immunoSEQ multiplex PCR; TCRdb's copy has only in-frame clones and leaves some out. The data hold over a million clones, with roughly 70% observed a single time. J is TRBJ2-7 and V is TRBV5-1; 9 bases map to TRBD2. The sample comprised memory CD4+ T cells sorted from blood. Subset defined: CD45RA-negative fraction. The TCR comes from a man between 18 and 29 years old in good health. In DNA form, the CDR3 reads TGCGCCAGCAGCGTCGGACTAGCGACCTCCTACGAGCAGTACTTC. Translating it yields CASSVGLATSYEQYF. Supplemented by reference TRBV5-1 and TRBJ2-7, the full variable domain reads KAGVTQTPRYLIKTRGQQVTLSCSPISGHRSVSWYQQTPGQGLQFLFEYFSETQRNKGNFPGRFSGRQFSNSRSEMNVSTLELGDSALYLCASSVGLATSYEQYFGPGTRLTVT.